The 16 T cell receptor beta chains below all came from one sample that was sequenced in a study of cytomegalovirus exposure and HLA in healthy donors. PCR involved 60 Vbeta and 13 Jbeta primers. Assay: immunoSEQ multiplex PCR; the TCRdb copy retains only in-frame clones and omits some. Of about 160,000 clones listed, less than 80% are singletons. Sample: PBMCs. The receptors here all came from a man aged 35 to 55 in good health and CMV-seronegative.

The J gene is TRBJ2-1, the V gene TRBV10-2; 8 bases fit TRBD1. V shed 7 bases and J 5 bases; nucleotides not matched to a gene: 7. CDR1 and CDR2 from the germline V gene are WSHSY and SAAADI. This CDR3 comprises 14 residues. CDR3 DNA: TGCGCCAGCACCGGACAGGGTCACCACAATGAGCAGTTCTTC. Its translation is CASTGQGHHNEQFF.

The V gene is TRBV30, the J gene TRBJ2-1; D might be TRBD1 (6 bases). CDR1 and CDR2 (germline): GTSNPN, SVGIG (reference sequence). Trimming left V 2 bases short and J 5 bases short, with 13 bases between. The CDR3 length is 14 residues. For the CDR3, the DNA is TGTGCCTGGAGTTTTGGGGGCAGGGACAATGAGCAGTTCTTC. As protein: CAWSFGGRDNEQFF.

V gene TRBV4-1 combines with J gene TRBJ1-6; possible D gene TRBD1, 6 bases. Per the germline V gene, CDR1 is MGHRA and CDR2 is YSYEKL. V lost 1 base, J lost 8 bases, and 12 bases lay in between. CDR3 length equals 15 residues. The CDR3 spells CASSQGDTAYSPLHF. The CDR3 DNA reads TGCGCCAGCAGCCAAGGGGACACTGCTTATTCACCCCTCCACTTT.

The chain couples TRBV19 to TRBJ2-6, with 8 bases lining up with TRBD1. V lost 5 bases, J lost 1 base, and 10 bases stayed unmatched. The CDR3 has 18 residues. Germline V gene data show CDR1 as LNHDA and CDR2 as SQIVND (reference sequence). CDR3 DNA sequence: TGTGCCAGTAGTCGATTCGGACAGGGCGATTCTGGGGCCAACGTCCTGACTTTC. Translated, it gives CASSRFGQGDSGANVLTF.

In DNA form, the CDR3 reads TGCAGCGCCAAGGGGGGGAGCTCCTACGAGCAGTACTTC. Its translation is CSAKGGSSYEQYF. V usage is TRBV29-1 and J usage is TRBJ2-7; perhaps TRBD2 as D (7 bases). The CDR3 length is 13 residues. The germline V gene has CDR1 SQVTM and CDR2 ANQGSEA. With 7 bases removed from V and 0 bases from J, the gap between germline ends came to 13 bases.

This sequence joins TRBV6-6 and TRBJ2-6; D perhaps matches TRBD2 (5 bases). This CDR3 spans 15 amino acids. CDR1 and CDR2 from the germline V gene are MNHNY and SVGAGI (reference sequence). Trimming shortened V by 4 bases and J by 4 bases, and 11 bases separated the two germline ends. The CDR3 is CASSSEGTGANVLTF. In nucleotides, the CDR3 is TGTGCCAGCAGTTCCGAGGGTACAGGGGCCAACGTCCTGACTTTC.

This clone has only a few counts. The chain employs TRBV5-1 and TRBJ1-3; 7 nucleotides match TRBD1. The CDR3 covers 15 residues. The V gene end was trimmed by 0 bases and the J gene end by 11 bases; junction bases not matched to a gene: 11. In germline, CDR1 is SGHRS, CDR2 YFSETQ. CDR3 DNA: TGCGCCAGCAGCTTGGGGGACAGACCGCCCTCGGCCATATATTTT. It yields the protein CASSLGDRPPSAIYF.

In nucleotides, the CDR3 is TGCGCCAGCAGCTGGGACAACGGGGCCCAGTACTTC. Protein product: CASSWDNGAQYF. The V gene is TRBV4-1, the J gene TRBJ2-5, with a possible D match to TRBD1 (6 bases). Germline assignment: CDR1 MGHRA and CDR2 YSYEKL. Trimming pared 5 bases from V and 9 bases from J, leaving 13 bases between. The CDR3 runs 12 residues.

This clone turned up a few times. This rearrangement joins TRBV27 to TRBJ1-6, with 7 bases lining up with TRBD1. This CDR3 has 14 residues. Germline lookup yields CDR1 MNHEY and CDR2 SMNVEV (reference sequence). The V segment lost 8 bases and the J segment 7 bases; nucleotides outside the gene matches: 8. In DNA form, the CDR3 reads TGTGCCAGCCGAGGGGGACAGACAAATTCACCCCTCCACTTT. It is translated as CASRGGQTNSPLHF.

The chain carries TRBV20-1 and TRBJ1-2; 7 bases are shared with TRBD1. The trim removed 6 bases at V and 4 bases at J, leaving 2 bases unmatched. The CDR3 totals 11 residues. Germline lookup yields CDR1 DFQATT and CDR2 SNEGSKA (reference sequence). CDR3 DNA: TGCAGTGCAACAGGGGCCTATGGCTACACCTTC. Residues: CSATGAYGYTF.

The rearrangement joins TRBV30 to TRBJ1-6, with 8 bases identical to TRBD1. Germline CDR1 reads GTSNPN; CDR2 reads SVGIG (reference sequence). Trimming took 5 bases from V and 3 from J; bases not matched to a gene: 0. The CDR3 sequence is 13 residues long. In DNA, the CDR3 is TGTGCCTGGGGACAGGGCTATAATTCACCCCTCCACTTT. Encoded protein: CAWGQGYNSPLHF.

The chain has TRBV5-6 and TRBJ2-3; the match to TRBD2 covers 8 bases. This CDR3 is 14 amino acids long. Unmatched junction bases numbered 5, after V lost 4 bases and J lost 4 bases. CDR1 is SGHDT, CDR2 YYEEEE, per germline. The CDR3: CASSRTGGSDTQYF. CDR3 in DNA: TGTGCCAGCAGCCGCACGGGAGGGTCAGATACGCAGTATTTT.

V gene TRBV6-1 combines with J gene TRBJ1-5; maybe TRBD1 (6 bases). The V gene lost 6 bases and the J gene lost 7 bases, with 16 bases spanning the gap. Germline V gene lookup returns CDR1 MNHNS and CDR2 SASEGT. This CDR3 is 14 amino acids long. The CDR3: CASSDTGFGQPQHF. CDR3 bases: TGTGCCAGCAGCGACACAGGGTTCGGGCAGCCCCAGCATTTT.

This chain joins TRBV4-1 and TRBJ2-7, with a possible D match to TRBD1 (5 bases). V gave up 4 bases and J gave up 0 bases, with 10 bases separating them. The CDR3 has 14 amino acids. Germline CDR1 MGHRA, CDR2 YSYEKL. CDR3 bases: TGCGCCAGCAGCCCTCAGGGCCTCTCCTACGAGCAGTACTTC. This encodes CASSPQGLSYEQYF.

This chain uses TRBV7-2 with TRBJ2-1, with TRBD1 matching 9 bases. In germline, CDR1 is SGHTA, CDR2 FQGNSA. The CDR3 is 15 amino acids. V shed 0 bases, J shed 7 bases, and the junction held 4 bases outside the gene matches. The CDR3 protein is CASSLARGQGNEQFF. CDR3 DNA: TGTGCCAGCAGCTTAGCCCGGGGACAGGGTAATGAGCAGTTCTTC.

This rearrangement joins TRBV29-1 to TRBJ1-5; TRBD1 might be the D (5 bases). The germline V gene encodes CDR1 SQVTM and CDR2 ANQGSEA. CDR3 length equals 13 residues. The V gene lost 4 bases and the J gene lost 10 bases, with 17 bases spanning the gap. CDR3 DNA sequence: TGCAGCGTTGGGGGGGGAGGTGGCAATCCCCAGCATTTT. Protein sequence: CSVGGGGGNPQHF.